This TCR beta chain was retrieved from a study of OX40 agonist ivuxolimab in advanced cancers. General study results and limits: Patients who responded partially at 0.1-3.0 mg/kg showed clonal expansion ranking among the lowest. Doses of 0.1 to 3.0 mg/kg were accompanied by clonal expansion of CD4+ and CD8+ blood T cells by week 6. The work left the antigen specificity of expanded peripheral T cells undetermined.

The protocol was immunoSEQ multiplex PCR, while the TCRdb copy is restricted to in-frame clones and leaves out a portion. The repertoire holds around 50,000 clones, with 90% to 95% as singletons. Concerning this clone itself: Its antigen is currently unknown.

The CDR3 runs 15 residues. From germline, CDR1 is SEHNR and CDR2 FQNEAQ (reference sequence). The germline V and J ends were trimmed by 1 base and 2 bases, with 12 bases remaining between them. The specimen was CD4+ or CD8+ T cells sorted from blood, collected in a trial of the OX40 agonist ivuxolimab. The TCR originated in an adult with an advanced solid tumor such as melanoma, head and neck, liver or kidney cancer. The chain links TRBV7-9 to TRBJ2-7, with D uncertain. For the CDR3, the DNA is TGTGCCAGCAGCTTAGACATTGAGCGCCCCTACGAGCAGTACTTC. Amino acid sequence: CASSLDIERPYEQYF. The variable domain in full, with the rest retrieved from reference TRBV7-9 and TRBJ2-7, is DTGVSQNPRHKITKRGQNVTFRCDPISEHNRLYWYRQTLGQGPEFLTYFQNEAQLEKSRLLSDRFSAERPKGSFSTLEIQRTEQGDSAMYLCASSLDIERPYEQYFGPGTRLTVT.